The TCR beta chain described here comes from a study of somatic mutations in cytotoxic T cells in rheumatoid arthritis. CDR1 is SEHNR and CDR2 is FQNEAQ in the germline V gene (reference sequence). This CDR3 comprises 14 residues. V dropped 5 bases and J dropped 4 bases, with 14 bases sitting between them. Generated by immunoSEQ multiplex PCR, the TCRdb table keeps only in-frame clones and is missing some. The sample has approximately 5,300 clones; around 78% are singletons. The chain joins TRBV7-9 to TRBJ1-2; D might be TRBD1 (5 bases). This sample comprised CD8+ T cells sorted from blood, obtained at a follow-up visit. The clonotype was recovered from a man aged 35-49 years with rheumatoid arthritis. DNA of the CDR3: TGTGCCAGCAGCCCAGCGACAGCTCTCTATGGCTACACCTTC. The encoded protein is CASSPATALYGYTF. Together with reference TRBV7-9 and TRBJ1-2, the CDR3 gives the full variable domain: DTGVSQNPRHKITKRGQNVTFRCDPISEHNRLYWYRQTLGQGPEFLTYFQNEAQLEKSRLLSDRFSAERPKGSFSTLEIQRTEQGDSAMYLCASSPATALYGYTFGSGTRLTVV.